The clone carrying this T cell receptor beta chain occurred many times. The sample comes from a study of metastatic and nonmetastatic thyroid tumors. Prior to thyroid surgery, none of the patients had received any treatment. TCRdb re-clonotyped the PCR reads via MiXCR. This repertoire shows about 69,000 clones, over 12% found once; its top ten account for about 6%. Sequencing was done on a sample of blood. The sequence derives from a male donor with papillary thyroid cancer or a benign thyroid nodule (not recorded which). Some clones in this sample may be carry-over from other donors' samples.

CDR3 amino acids: CSAGQRESGTDTQYF. The CDR3 coding sequence is TGCAGTGCTGGGCAGCGGGAGAGCGGGACAGATACGCAGTATTTT. The chain uses TRBV20-1 and TRBJ2-3, with 8 bases fitting TRBD2. The junction had 10 bases not matched to a gene; V was cut back by 5 bases and J by 3 bases. The CDR3 is made up of 15 amino acids. Per the germline V gene, CDR1 is DFQATT and CDR2 is SNEGSKA (reference sequence).